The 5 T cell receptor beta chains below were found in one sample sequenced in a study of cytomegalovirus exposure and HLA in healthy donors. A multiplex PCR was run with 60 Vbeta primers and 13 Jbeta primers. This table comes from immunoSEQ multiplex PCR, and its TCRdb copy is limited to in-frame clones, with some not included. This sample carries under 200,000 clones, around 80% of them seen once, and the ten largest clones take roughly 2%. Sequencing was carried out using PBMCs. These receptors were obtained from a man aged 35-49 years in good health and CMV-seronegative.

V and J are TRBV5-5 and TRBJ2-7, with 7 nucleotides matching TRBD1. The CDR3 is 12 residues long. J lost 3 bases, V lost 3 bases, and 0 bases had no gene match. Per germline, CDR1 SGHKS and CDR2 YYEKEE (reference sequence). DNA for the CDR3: TGTGCCAGCAGCTGGGACAGCTACGAGCAGTACTTC. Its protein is CASSWDSYEQYF.

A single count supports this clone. This CDR3 reads CASSLWAGGQTQYF. As DNA, the CDR3 is TGTGCCAGCAGTTTATGGGCAGGGGGGCAGACCCAGTACTTC. This rearrangement joins TRBV27 to TRBJ2-5; D might be TRBD1 (7 bases). V gave up 1 base and J gave up 6 bases, with 12 bases separating them. Germline CDR1 is MNHEY and CDR2 is SMNVEV (reference sequence). The CDR3 consists of 14 residues.

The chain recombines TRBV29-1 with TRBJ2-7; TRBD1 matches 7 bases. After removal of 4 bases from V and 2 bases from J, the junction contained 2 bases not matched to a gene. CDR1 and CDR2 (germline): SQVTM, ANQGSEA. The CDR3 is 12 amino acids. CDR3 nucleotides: TGCAGCGTTGCTCAGGGGGCCTACGAGCAGTACTTC. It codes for CSVAQGAYEQYF.

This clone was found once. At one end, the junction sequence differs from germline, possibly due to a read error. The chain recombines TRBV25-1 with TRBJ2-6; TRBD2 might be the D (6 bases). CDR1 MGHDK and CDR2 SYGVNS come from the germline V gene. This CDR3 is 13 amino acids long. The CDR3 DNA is TGTGCCCGGGGACTCTCTGGGGCCAACGGCCTGACTTTC. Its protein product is CARGLSGANGLTF.

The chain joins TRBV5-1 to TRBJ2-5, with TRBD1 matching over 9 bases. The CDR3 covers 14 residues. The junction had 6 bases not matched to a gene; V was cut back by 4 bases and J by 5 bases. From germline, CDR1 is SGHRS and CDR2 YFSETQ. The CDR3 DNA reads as TGCGCCAGCAGCAACCGGGACAGGGCGGAGACCCAGTACTTC. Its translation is CASSNRDRAETQYF.